Listed below are T cell receptor beta chains from one sample, sequenced in a study of CD8 T cells in ankylosing spondylitis. TCRdb redid the calling of the 5' RACE reads with MiXCR, one entry per CDR3 protein. The repertoire has roughly 700,000 distinct CDR3 sequences, under 20% of them found once; the top ten carry under 20%. Sequencing was done on a sample of blood, either unsorted or a sorted T cell fraction (not recorded which). The receptors were sampled from a male donor with ankylosing spondylitis. Each CDR3 is given with its conserved first and last residue. Fields, in order: V gene, J gene, CDR3 protein.

>TRBV27|TRBJ2-2
CASSLSRRTSGRAVGELFF
>TRBV20-1|TRBJ2-1
CSARTLAPDIYNEQFF
>TRBV29-1|TRBJ2-7
CSADTSGDTYEQYF
>TRBV6-2/TRBV6-3|TRBJ2-2
CASSYSDATGELFF
>TRBV5-1|TRBJ2-7
CASSPREFYEQYF
>TRBV6-5|TRBJ2-5
CASSLIWGSQETQYF
>TRBV6-2/TRBV6-3|TRBJ2-2
CASRPRGRNTGELFF
>TRBV10-3|TRBJ2-3
CATQTSGEDTQYF
>TRBV27|TRBJ1-1
CASSPAGQGRTEAFF
>TRBV5-1|TRBJ1-2
CASSLVAGTYGYTF
>TRBV5-5|TRBJ1-3
CASSPNPSSGNTIYF
>TRBV5-1|TRBJ1-1
CASSSDLNTEAFF
>TRBV4-3|TRBJ2-1
CASSLYIVGQGVDEQFF
>TRBV28|TRBJ1-5
CASRKEAGSNQPQHF
>TRBV5-5|TRBJ2-7
CASSFMDYEQYF
>TRBV27|TRBJ2-7
CASSWRQGANEQYF
>TRBV12-3/TRBV12-4|TRBJ1-1
CASSVETAEAFF
>TRBV19|TRBJ1-5
CASSIRTDRSQPQHF
>TRBV15|TRBJ1-5
CATSTGVTSNQPQHF
>TRBV11-1|TRBJ2-1
CASSPRGGIASSYNEQFF
>TRBV11-2|TRBJ2-7
CASSLVQTASYEQYF
>TRBV7-2|TRBJ1-2
CASSDRGFYGYTF
>TRBV15|TRBJ2-5
CATSRDLRETQYF
>TRBV12-3/TRBV12-4|TRBJ2-1
CASSWGGGANEQFF
>TRBV6-5|TRBJ1-5
CASSYGQGRQPQHF
>TRBV6-2/TRBV6-3|TRBJ1-4
CASSYGQTTNEKLFF
>TRBV20-1|TRBJ1-6
CSARDHRGGLRTPLHF
>TRBV11-2|TRBJ2-7
CASSLDAGLAYEQYF
>TRBV29-1|TRBJ2-1
CSVEDLLKGSYNEQFF
>TRBV29-1|TRBJ1-1
CSVEDTGVVNTEAFF
>TRBV3-1|TRBJ2-7
CASSPYTGAYEQYF
>TRBV7-9|TRBJ2-3
CASSFFGPKGTDTQYF
>TRBV28|TRBJ2-5
CASSLPSTDRETQYF
>TRBV5-1|TRBJ2-3
CASSPGVAGAFTDTQYF
>TRBV4-3|TRBJ1-3
CASSQSLGNTIYF
>TRBV11-2|TRBJ2-3
CASRRTGTSGISSTDTQYF
>TRBV7-8|TRBJ1-4
CASRTGSHNEKLFF
>TRBV30|TRBJ2-5
CAWSPTRETQYF
>TRBV7-9|TRBJ2-3
CASSLAGTESTDTQYF
>TRBV4-2|TRBJ2-1
CASSQGTGAGNEQFF
>TRBV7-2|TRBJ1-2
CASSLAVGARGYTF
>TRBV15|TRBJ1-2
CATSRRRTGRDGYTF
>TRBV7-9|TRBJ2-1
CASSSSGDFYNEQFF
>TRBV27|TRBJ2-1
CASLDYGNNNEQFF
>TRBV6-1|TRBJ2-5
CASSVGGSSETQYF
>TRBV20-1|TRBJ2-3
CSARDEGWMADTQYF
>TRBV6-5|TRBJ1-1
CASSYSGEGSWGAFF
>TRBV9|TRBJ2-7
CASSESGGYEQYF
>TRBV5-1|TRBJ1-2
CASSLTGENYGYTF
>TRBV20-1|TRBJ2-7
CSARDQGTEIEQYF